The rows below give T cell receptor beta chains drawn from one sample of a study of graft-versus-host responses after intestinal transplantation. These TCRs' antigens remain unknown. Assay: immunoSEQ multiplex PCR; the TCRdb copy retains only in-frame clones and omits some. This sample has over 65,000 clones, with about nine tenths found just once. The sample was unstimulated CD4+ T cells sorted from spleen or lymph node cells, taken before intestinal transplant. The receptors here all came from a human donor who received an intestinal transplant. Both conserved end residues are part of each CDR3. Fields, in order: CDR3 DNA, CDR3 protein, J gene, D gene, V gene. D genes are given only for firm matches.

TGTGCCAGTAGTATAGATCGGACATTTGAGCAGTTCTTC CASSIDRTFEQFF TRBJ2-1 . TRBV19
TGTGCCAGCAGCTTCCCTCAGGGGGCGTCTTTAGGCGCTGAAGCTTTCTTT CASSFPQGASLGAEAFF TRBJ1-1 TRBD1 TRBV7-9
TGTGCCAGTAGTCGGACAGGCTATGGCTACACCTTC CASSRTGYGYTF TRBJ1-2 TRBD1 TRBV19
TGCGCCAGCAGCCAAGGCAGGGGCACTGAAGCTTTCTTT CASSQGRGTEAFF TRBJ1-1 . TRBV4-3
TGTGCCAGCAGACTATCGACAGGGGTAGACTATGGCTACACCTTC CASRLSTGVDYGYTF TRBJ1-2 TRBD1 TRBV27
TGTGCCAGCAGCCTAGGGACAGGGCTAGGAGGCTACACCTTC CASSLGTGLGGYTF TRBJ1-2 TRBD1 TRBV7-2
TGTGCCAGCAGCACGGGACAGGGGGCGCATGTGATTTGGAACACTGAAGCTTTCTTT CASSTGQGAHVIWNTEAFF TRBJ1-1 TRBD1 TRBV7-8
TGTGCCAGCAGCCTAGGACACCCCCTGAACGAGCAGTACTTC CASSLGHPLNEQYF TRBJ2-7 . TRBV5-8
TGTGCCACCAGCAGAAGCGGGGCGGGGGAGACCCAGTACTTC CATSRSGAGETQYF TRBJ2-5 TRBD2 TRBV15
TGCGCCAGCAGCCGACAGGGTAGTAGGTCCTACGAGCAGTACTTC CASSRQGSRSYEQYF TRBJ2-7 TRBD1 TRBV5-1
TGTGCCAGCAGCCCGGGACAGCCCTACGAGCAGTACTTC CASSPGQPYEQYF TRBJ2-7 TRBD1 TRBV7-2